This is a list of T cell receptor beta chains from one sample in a study of cytomegalovirus exposure and HLA in healthy donors. The protocol was immunoSEQ multiplex PCR, while the TCRdb copy is restricted to in-frame clones and leaves out a portion. The sample yields roughly 120,000 clones, around 80% seen once. Sequenced material: PBMCs. The receptors originated from a woman between 40 and 55 years old in good health and CMV-seropositive. The CDR3 runs from the conserved cysteine through the conserved F or W. The order of the fields is clone size, J gene, D gene, CDR3 length, V gene, CDR3 DNA, CDR3 protein. The D gene is left open where the match is weak. Not every row has a clone size; where given, it reads once, few, many or a size class.

>.|TRBJ1-2|.|14|TRBV4-3
TGCGCCAGCAGCCAAGAGGGCAGAGTAGGAGGCTACACCTTC
CASSQEGRVGGYTF
>.|TRBJ2-5|TRBD2|15|TRBV12-5
TGTGCTAGCTCCAATAGCGGGGGGGTTGGCGGGACCCAGTACTTC
CASSNSGGVGGTQYF
>.|TRBJ2-3|TRBD2|14|TRBV11-3
TGTGCCAGCAGCTTGGGAGGGGTTACAGATACGCAGTATTTT
CASSLGGVTDTQYF
>.|TRBJ2-1|TRBD1|13|TRBV2
TGTGCCAGCAGTGGACAGGGGTGGAATGAGCAGTTCTTC
CASSGQGWNEQFF
>.|TRBJ1-6|TRBD1|14|TRBV27
TGTGCCAGCAGTTTATCGGGACAGAATTCACCCCTCCACTTT
CASSLSGQNSPLHF
>.|TRBJ2-7|TRBD1|15|TRBV7-8
TGTGCCAGCAGCAGAGACAGGGGCCCTTCCTACGAGCAGTACTTC
CASSRDRGPSYEQYF
>.|TRBJ2-1|TRBD1|15|TRBV2
TGTGCCAGCAGTGAACAGGACAGGATGAACAATGAGCAGTTCTTC
CASSEQDRMNNEQFF
>.|TRBJ2-2|TRBD2|21|TRBV19
TGTGCCAGTAGTATCTCAGATGGGACTAGCGGGAGGTTGCCGTTCGCCGGGGAGCTGTTTTTT
CASSISDGTSGRLPFAGELFF
>few|TRBJ1-5|.|15|TRBV13
TGTGCCAGCAGCAATCGTGGGGGGTTAGGGCAGCCCCAGCATTTT
CASSNRGGLGQPQHF
>few|TRBJ2-2|.|13|TRBV25-1
TGTGCCAGCAGTGAATTTCTCACCGGGGAGCTGTTTTTT
CASSEFLTGELFF
>few|TRBJ1-2|TRBD1|13|TRBV5-5
TGTGCCAGCAGCTCCGGGACAGACCTCTCCTACACCTTC
CASSSGTDLSYTF
>.|TRBJ1-5|.|13|TRBV4-2
TGTGCCAGCAGCCAAGCCCCCCGGCAGCCCCAGCATTTT
CASSQAPRQPQHF
>.|TRBJ1-2|TRBD1|12|TRBV27
TGTGCCACCTCGACAGGGAGCTATGGCTACACCTTC
CATSTGSYGYTF
>few|TRBJ2-2|.|15|TRBV5-1
TGCGCCAGCAGCTTGGCGGCGGAGAACACCGGGGAGCTGTTTTTT
CASSLAAENTGELFF
>few|TRBJ1-2|.|11|TRBV7-9
TGTGCCAGCAGCCGTTCCTACGGCTACACCTTC
CASSRSYGYTF
>.|TRBJ1-1|TRBD1|17|TRBV5-6
TGTGCCAGCAGCTCCCAAGGGACAGCGGCCATGAACACTGAAGCTTTCTTT
CASSSQGTAAMNTEAFF
>.|TRBJ1-2|.|12|TRBV5-6
TGTGCCAGCAGCGTCGGACTCTATGGCTACACCTTC
CASSVGLYGYTF
>.|TRBJ2-7|.|15|TRBV18
TGTGCCAGCTCACCAGTCGGGGGGCGCTTGGACGAGCAGTACTTC
CASSPVGGRLDEQYF
>.|TRBJ1-2|TRBD1|18|TRBV9
TGTGCCAGCAGCGTAGGACAAGGGACAGGGGGCAGGTACTATGGCTACACCTTC
CASSVGQGTGGRYYGYTF
>.|TRBJ2-5|TRBD2|15|TRBV11-3
TGTGCCAGCAGCTTAGGACTAGCGGGAGATGAGACCCAGTACTTC
CASSLGLAGDETQYF